These 13 T cell receptor beta chains were sequenced from one sample in a study of blood T cell repertoires in COVID-19. Assay used: immunoSEQ multiplex PCR; TCRdb lists only in-frame clones, some missing. The data show roughly 150,000 clones, with 85% to 90% seen just once and about 2.5% held by the top ten. Sequencing was carried out using peripheral blood. The receptor set was obtained from a woman older than 75 with COVID-19, enrolled during active disease.

The chain recombines TRBV2 with TRBJ2-1; TRBD1 agrees at 8 bases. Germline loops: CDR1 SNHLY, CDR2 FYNNEI. V lost 8 bases, J lost 6 bases, and 12 bases stayed unmatched. This CDR3 has 15 amino acids. The CDR3 reads CASGPGQVASNEQFF. CDR3 DNA: TGTGCCAGCGGACCGGGACAGGTGGCTTCCAATGAGCAGTTCTTC. The variable domain in full, completed from reference TRBV2 and TRBJ2-1, reads EPEVTQTPSHQVTQMGQEVILRCVPISNHLYFYWYRQILGQKVEFLVSFYNNEISEKSEIFDDQFSVERPDGSNFTLKIRSTKLEDSAMYFCASGPGQVASNEQFFGPGTRLTVL.

This clone was counted between two and nine times. The chain employs TRBV29-1 and TRBJ2-7; D possibly corresponds to TRBD1 (6 bases). The CDR3 runs 12 residues. Trimming left V 7 bases short and J 5 bases short, with 15 bases between. In germline, CDR1 is SQVTM, CDR2 ANQGSEA. The CDR3 DNA is TGCAGCGCCTCTATACAGGGCCACGAGCAGTACTTC. Its translation: CSASIQGHEQYF.

The V call is TRBV19, the J call TRBJ2-1; TRBD2 agrees at 8 bases. Germline V gene data show CDR1 as LNHDA and CDR2 as SQIVND (reference sequence). With 5 bases clipped from V and 9 bases from J, the junction kept 6 bases outside the gene matches. The CDR3 length is 13 residues. CDR3 DNA sequence: TGTGCCAGTAGTGACACGGGAGGGACTGAGCAGTTCTTC. It translates to CASSDTGGTEQFF.

This chain connects TRBV13 to TRBJ1-2; tentative D call: TRBD1 (6 bases). The CDR3 is 16 amino acids. The V end lost 5 bases, the J end lost 6 bases, and 22 bases lay between the germline ends. CDR1 and CDR2 (germline): PRHDT, FYEKMQ (reference sequence). The CDR3: CASSIRSGTGLNGYTF. The CDR3 DNA follows: TGTGCCAGCAGCATCAGAAGTGGTACAGGGCTCAATGGCTACACCTTC.

This clone was seen only once. J is TRBJ1-5 and V is TRBV7-6, with D uncertain. V lost 2 bases and J lost 0, with 8 bases in between. Germline CDR1 and CDR2: SGHVS and FNYEAQ. There are 15 residues in the CDR3. The CDR3 nucleotides read TGTGCCAGCAGCTTAAGGGCGGGTAGCAATCAGCCCCAGCATTTT. It encodes CASSLRAGSNQPQHF.

This clone was observed a few times. This chain joins TRBV2 and TRBJ1-1, with 11 bases identical to TRBD1. Germline V gives CDR1 SNHLY, CDR2 FYNNEI. This CDR3 region has 11 residues. V was pared by 6 bases and J by 11 bases, with 2 bases of the junction left unmatched. The CDR3 loop is CASRDRGHAFF. The CDR3 bases are TGTGCCAGCAGGGACAGGGGGCATGCTTTCTTT.

The chain employs TRBV7-9 and TRBJ2-2, with D maybe TRBD2 (6 bases). The germline V gene encodes CDR1 SEHNR and CDR2 FQNEAQ (reference sequence). Trimming pared 6 bases from V and 0 bases from J, leaving 11 bases between. CDR3 size: 15 residues. The CDR3 DNA sequence: TGTGCCAGCAGGATAGGAGGGCCGAACACCGGGGAGCTGTTTTTT. This encodes CASRIGGPNTGELFF.

This clone was picked up one time. CDR3 amino acids: CASSNRQYGYTF. CDR3 bases: TGTGCCAGCAGTAACCGACAGTATGGCTACACCTTC. The chain uses TRBV6-5 and TRBJ1-2; perhaps TRBD1 as D (5 bases). The CDR3 sequence is 12 residues long. Germline CDR1 and CDR2: MNHEY and SVGAGI. The germline V and J ends were trimmed by 5 bases and 5 bases, with 9 bases remaining between them.

This clone was seen a single time. V and J are TRBV5-6 and TRBJ1-5; perhaps TRBD1 as D (5 bases). CDR1 is SGHDT, CDR2 YYEEEE, per germline. The CDR3 has 16 amino acids. V lost 0 bases and J 3 bases, leaving 13 bases between the germline ends. The CDR3 here is CASSLGVGGSNQPQHF. DNA for the CDR3: TGTGCCAGCAGCTTGGGCGTGGGGGGGTCCAATCAGCCCCAGCATTTT. Full variable domain (remainder filled in from reference TRBV5-6 and TRBJ1-5): DAGVTQSPTHLIKTRGQQVTLRCSPKSGHDTVSWYQQALGQGPQFIFQYYEEEERQRGNFPDRFSGHQFPNYSSELNVNALLLGDSALYLCASSLGVGGSNQPQHFGDGTRLSIL.

The CDR3 region has the DNA TGTGCCAGCAAAGCAGGTCAAGAGACCCAGTACTTC. This codes for CASKAGQETQYF. This chain uses TRBV6-5 with TRBJ2-5; D is unclear. Germline V gene lookup returns CDR1 MNHEY and CDR2 SVGAGI. Deletions cut 7 bases from V and 2 bases from J, with 8 bases between. The CDR3 contains 12 residues.

This chain links TRBV5-1 with TRBJ2-7; 9 bases agree with TRBD1. V gave up 0 bases and J gave up 5 bases; unmatched junction bases: 3. CDR3 size: 14 residues. Per the germline V gene, CDR1 is SGHRS and CDR2 is YFSETQ. CDR3 nucleotide sequence: TGCGCCAGCAGCTTGGAGGGACAGGGCAACGAGCAGTACTTC. It codes for CASSLEGQGNEQYF. The whole variable domain, filled in from reference TRBV5-1 and TRBJ2-7, reads KAGVTQTPRYLIKTRGQQVTLSCSPISGHRSVSWYQQTPGQGLQFLFEYFSETQRNKGNFPGRFSGRQFSNSRSEMNVSTLELGDSALYLCASSLEGQGNEQYFGPGTRLTVT.

Comment on this clone: The sample holds other DNA sequences that translate to the same CDR3. V is TRBV28 and J is TRBJ2-7; possibly TRBD1 for D (6 bases). Germline V gene sequence: CDR1 MDHEN, CDR2 SYDVKM. Trimming removed 9 bases from V and 3 bases from J, with 18 bases in between. This CDR3 region has 14 residues. CDR3 residues: CASRGPGVGYEQYF. The CDR3 nucleotides are TGTGCCAGTCGCGGCCCAGGGGTCGGCTACGAGCAGTACTTC.

The chain employs TRBV6-6 and TRBJ2-3; D unresolved. CDR3 length: 12 amino acids. V lost 4 bases and J lost 6, with 8 bases in between. From germline, CDR1 is MNHNY and CDR2 SVGAGI (reference sequence). CDR3 bases: TGTGCCAGCAGTTCACTAACCGATACGCAGTATTTT. Encoded protein: CASSSLTDTQYF.